This T cell receptor (beta chain) was captured in a study of tumor-infiltrating lymphocytes in primary liver carcinoma. Overall study: Cases comprised patients with primary liver carcinoma who received surgical resection. Findings and caveats of the study: For tumor-adjacent and tumor-blood pairs, overlap was less than that seen for tumor region pairs.

A remark on this clonotype: What it recognizes is unknown. Sequence at one end of the junction differs from germline and may be a read error.

Out of unsorted whole blood came the blood RNA, and germline DNA was extracted as well. Among the patients, all had chronic HBV infection and none had been treated. Starting material of 500 ng total RNA yielded TCR beta cDNA via a constant-region primer. The TCR beta library was amplified through three nested multiplex PCR rounds in a modified ARM-PCR procedure. The two initial PCR rounds, roughly 10 cycles each, used TRBV1-TRBV30 forward and C-beta reverse primers. Each CDR3 protein is one row after TCRdb ran MiXCR on the multiplex PCR reads. The sample shows fewer than 350,000 distinct CDR3 sequences, more than 55% of them seen only once. Germline assignment: CDR1 PRHDT and CDR2 FYEKMQ (reference sequence). The CDR3 is 12 residues long.

V is TRBV13 and J is TRBJ2-7; the D gene is possibly TRBD1 (5 bases). The receptor's source is a man aged 35-49 years with primary liver carcinoma and hepatitis B virus infection. The sample consisted of peripheral blood. The chain's CDR3 is CASSVQDHELYF. DNA for the CDR3: TGTGCCAGCAGTGTACAGGACCACGAGCTGTACTTC.